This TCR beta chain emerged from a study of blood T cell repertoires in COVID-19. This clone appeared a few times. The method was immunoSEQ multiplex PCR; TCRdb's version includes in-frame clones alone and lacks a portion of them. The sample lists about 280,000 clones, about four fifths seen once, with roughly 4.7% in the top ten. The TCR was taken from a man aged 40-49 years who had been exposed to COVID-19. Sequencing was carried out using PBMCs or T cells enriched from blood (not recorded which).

For the CDR3, the DNA is TGCGCCAGCAGTCCCGAACCGGGACAGCTTAATTCACCCCTCCACTTT. Translation gives CASSPEPGQLNSPLHF. V gene TRBV4-1 combines with J gene TRBJ1-6; the match to TRBD1 covers 7 bases. The germline V gene has CDR1 MGHRA and CDR2 YSYEKL. CDR3 length equals 16 residues. The junction had 11 bases not matched to a gene; V was cut back by 6 bases and J by 6 bases.